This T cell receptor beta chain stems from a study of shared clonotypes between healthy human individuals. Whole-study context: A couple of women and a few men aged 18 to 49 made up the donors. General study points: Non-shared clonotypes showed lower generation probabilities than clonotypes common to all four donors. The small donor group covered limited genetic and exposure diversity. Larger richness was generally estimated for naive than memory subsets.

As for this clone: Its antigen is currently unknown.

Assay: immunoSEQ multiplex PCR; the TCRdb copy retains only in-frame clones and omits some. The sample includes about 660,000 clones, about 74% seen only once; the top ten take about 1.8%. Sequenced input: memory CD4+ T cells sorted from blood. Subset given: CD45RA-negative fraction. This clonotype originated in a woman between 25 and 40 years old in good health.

CDR3 bases: TGTGCCTGGAGTCAAGGCGGGACAGGGACTGAAAAACTGTTTTTT. Amino acids: CAWSQGGTGTEKLFF. V and J are TRBV30 and TRBJ1-4; 9 bases agree with TRBD1. The CDR3 length is 15 residues. J lost 7 bases, V lost 2 bases, and 8 bases had no gene match. Germline CDR1 is GTSNPN and CDR2 is SVGIG (reference sequence).